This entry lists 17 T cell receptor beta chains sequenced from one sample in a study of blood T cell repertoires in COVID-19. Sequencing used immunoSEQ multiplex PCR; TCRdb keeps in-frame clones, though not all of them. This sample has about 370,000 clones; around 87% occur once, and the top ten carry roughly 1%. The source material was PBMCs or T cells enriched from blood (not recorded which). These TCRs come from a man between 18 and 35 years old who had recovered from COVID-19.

As DNA, the CDR3 is TGTGCCAGCACCCCCCGAAGGGAGAGCGGGGAGCTGTTTTTT. It encodes CASTPRRESGELFF. V and J are TRBV11-2 and TRBJ2-2, with D possibly TRBD2 on 5 matching bases. The CDR3 length is 14 residues. Germline CDR1 reads SGHAT; CDR2 reads FQNNGV. V was clipped by 7 bases and J by 7 bases, with 16 bases between them.

CDR3 in amino acids: CASSRTGLLADTQYF. DNA for the CDR3: TGTGCCAGCAGCCGGACAGGGCTCCTCGCAGATACGCAGTATTTT. The chain has TRBV3-1 (or the pseudogene TRBV3-2) and TRBJ2-3, with 8 bases fitting TRBD1. There are 15 residues in the CDR3. The junction had 7 bases not matched to a gene; V was cut back by 4 bases and J by 4 bases. Germline-derived CDR1 and CDR2 are LGHDT and YNNKEL (reference sequence).

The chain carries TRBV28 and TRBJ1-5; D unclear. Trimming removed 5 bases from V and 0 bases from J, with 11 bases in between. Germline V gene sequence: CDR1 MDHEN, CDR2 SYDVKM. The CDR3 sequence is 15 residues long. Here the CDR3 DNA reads TGTGCCAGCAGTCGCGCGGGATATAGCAATCAGCCCCAGCATTTT. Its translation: CASSRAGYSNQPQHF.

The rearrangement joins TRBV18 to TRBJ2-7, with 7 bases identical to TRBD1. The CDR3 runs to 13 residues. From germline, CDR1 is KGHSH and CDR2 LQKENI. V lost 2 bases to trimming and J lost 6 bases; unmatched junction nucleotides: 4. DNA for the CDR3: TGTGCCAGCTCACCAGGGACAGAAGGCGAGCAGTACTTC. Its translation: CASSPGTEGEQYF.

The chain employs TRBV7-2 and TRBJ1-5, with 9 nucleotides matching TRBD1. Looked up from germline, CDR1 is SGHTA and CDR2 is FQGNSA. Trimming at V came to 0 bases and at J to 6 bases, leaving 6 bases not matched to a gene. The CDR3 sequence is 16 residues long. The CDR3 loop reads CASSLAQGATGQPQHF. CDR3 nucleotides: TGTGCCAGCAGCTTAGCACAGGGGGCTACTGGTCAGCCCCAGCATTTT.

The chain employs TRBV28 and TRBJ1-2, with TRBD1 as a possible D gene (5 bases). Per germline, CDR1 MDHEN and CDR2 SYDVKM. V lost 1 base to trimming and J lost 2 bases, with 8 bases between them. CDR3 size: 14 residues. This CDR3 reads CASSLSSGNYGYTF. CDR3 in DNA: TGTGCCAGCAGTTTATCTTCAGGGAACTATGGCTACACCTTC.

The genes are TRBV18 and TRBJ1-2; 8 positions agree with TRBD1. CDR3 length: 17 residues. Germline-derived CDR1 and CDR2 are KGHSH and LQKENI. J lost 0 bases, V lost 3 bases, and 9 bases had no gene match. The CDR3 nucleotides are TGTGCCAGCTCACCCCGGGCAGGGGGCTTAGCTAACTATGGCTACACCTTC. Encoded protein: CASSPRAGGLANYGYTF. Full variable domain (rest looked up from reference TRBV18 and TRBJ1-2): NAGVMQNPRHLVRRRGQEARLRCSPMKGHSHVYWYRQLPEEGLKFMVYLQKENIIDESGMPKERFSAEFPKEGPSILRIQQVVRGDSAAYFCASSPRAGGLANYGYTFGSGTRLTVV.

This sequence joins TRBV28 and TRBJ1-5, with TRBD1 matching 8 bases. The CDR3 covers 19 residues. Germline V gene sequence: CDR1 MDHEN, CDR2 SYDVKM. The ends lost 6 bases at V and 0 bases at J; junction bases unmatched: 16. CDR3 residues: CASSDLSGTGGNSNQPQHF. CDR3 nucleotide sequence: TGTGCCAGCAGCGATCTTTCCGGGACAGGTGGAAATAGCAATCAGCCCCAGCATTTT.

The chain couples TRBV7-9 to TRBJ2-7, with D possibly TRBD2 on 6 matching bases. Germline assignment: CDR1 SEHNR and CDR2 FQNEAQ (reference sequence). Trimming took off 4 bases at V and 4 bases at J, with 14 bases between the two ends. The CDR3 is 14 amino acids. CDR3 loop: CASSSRLGSYEQYF. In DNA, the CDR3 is TGTGCCAGCAGCTCTAGACTAGGAAGTTACGAGCAGTACTTC.

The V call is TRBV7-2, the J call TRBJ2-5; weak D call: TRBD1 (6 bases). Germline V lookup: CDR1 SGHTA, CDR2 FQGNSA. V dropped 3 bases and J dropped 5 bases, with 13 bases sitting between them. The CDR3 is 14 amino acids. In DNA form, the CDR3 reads TGTGCCAGCAGCTTGGATCAGGGGTACGAGACCCAGTACTTC. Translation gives CASSLDQGYETQYF.

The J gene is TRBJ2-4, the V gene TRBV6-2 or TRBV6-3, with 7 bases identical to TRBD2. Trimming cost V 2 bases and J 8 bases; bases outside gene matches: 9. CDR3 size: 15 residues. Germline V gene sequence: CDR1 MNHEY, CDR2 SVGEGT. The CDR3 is CASSYPGGGAHIQYF. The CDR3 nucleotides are TGTGCCAGCAGTTACCCGGGAGGAGGCGCGCACATTCAGTACTTC.

Here the CDR3 DNA reads TGTGCCAGCAGTACCAGGGACAGGGGGAACGATGAGCAGTTCTTC. Translation gives CASSTRDRGNDEQFF. The genes are TRBV28 and TRBJ2-1; 11 bases align to TRBD1. This CDR3 is 15 amino acids long. CDR1 MDHEN and CDR2 SYDVKM come from the germline V gene. J was trimmed by 8 bases and V by 5 bases; bases with no gene match: 8.

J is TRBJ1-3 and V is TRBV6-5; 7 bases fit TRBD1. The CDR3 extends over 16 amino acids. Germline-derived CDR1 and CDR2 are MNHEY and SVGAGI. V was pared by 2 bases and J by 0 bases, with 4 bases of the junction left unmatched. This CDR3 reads CASSYRGQLSGNTIYF. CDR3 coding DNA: TGTGCCAGCAGTTACCGGGGACAGCTCTCTGGAAACACCATATATTTT.

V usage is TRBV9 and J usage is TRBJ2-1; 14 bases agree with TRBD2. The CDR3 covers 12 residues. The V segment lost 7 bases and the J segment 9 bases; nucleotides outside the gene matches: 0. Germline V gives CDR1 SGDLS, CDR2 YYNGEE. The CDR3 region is CASGLAGGEQFF. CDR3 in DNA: TGTGCCAGCGGACTAGCGGGAGGTGAGCAGTTCTTC.

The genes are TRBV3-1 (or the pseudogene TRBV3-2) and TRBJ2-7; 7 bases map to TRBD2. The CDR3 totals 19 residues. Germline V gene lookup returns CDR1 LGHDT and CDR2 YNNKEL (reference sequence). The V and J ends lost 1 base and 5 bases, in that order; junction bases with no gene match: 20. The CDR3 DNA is TGTGCCAGCAGCCAAGCCCTCCGGGGGAGGGTGAAGATCTCGAACGAGCAGTACTTC. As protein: CASSQALRGRVKISNEQYF.

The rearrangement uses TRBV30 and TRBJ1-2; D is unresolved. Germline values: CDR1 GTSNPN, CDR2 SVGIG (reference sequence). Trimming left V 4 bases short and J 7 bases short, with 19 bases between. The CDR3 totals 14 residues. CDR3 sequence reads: CAWTPGYGEGGYTF. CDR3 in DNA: TGTGCCTGGACCCCTGGTTACGGCGAGGGTGGCTACACCTTC. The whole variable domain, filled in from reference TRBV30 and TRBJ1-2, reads SQTIHQWPATLVQPVGSPLSLECTVEGTSNPNLYWYRQAAGRGLQLLFYSVGIGQISSEVPQNLSASRPQDRQFILSSKKLLLSDSGFYLCAWTPGYGEGGYTFGSGTRLTVV.

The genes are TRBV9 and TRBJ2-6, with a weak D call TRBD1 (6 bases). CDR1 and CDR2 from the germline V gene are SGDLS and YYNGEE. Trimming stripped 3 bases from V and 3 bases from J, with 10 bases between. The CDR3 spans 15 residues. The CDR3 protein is CASSDRVSGANVLTF. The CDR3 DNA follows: TGTGCCAGCAGCGACAGGGTGAGTGGGGCCAACGTCCTGACTTTC.